This passage covers 26 T cell receptor beta chains from one sample sequenced in a study of graft-versus-host responses after intestinal transplantation. Their target antigens are unknown. Clones were sequenced by immunoSEQ multiplex PCR, and TCRdb holds only the in-frame ones, with some missing. Of tens of thousands of clones listed, about 89% were seen once; the top ten hold 0.3% to 0.4%. Specimen: unstimulated CD4+ T cells sorted from spleen or lymph node cells, collected before intestinal transplant. Receptor source: a human donor who received an intestinal transplant.

This clone was counted once. The CDR3 sequence: CASRGRSGNTIYF. The CDR3, as DNA: TGTGCCAGCCGAGGGCGTTCCGGAAACACCATATATTTT. The V call is TRBV2, the J call TRBJ1-3; D uncertain. V was trimmed by 8 bases and J by 4 bases, leaving 12 bases between them. The length of the CDR3 is 13 residues. The germline CDR1 and CDR2 sequences are SNHLY and FYNNEI.

This chain's CDR3 is CASSEGLSENTGELFF. The DNA for the CDR3 is TGTGCCAGCAGTGAAGGTCTTAGCGAGAACACCGGGGAGCTGTTTTTT. V usage is TRBV6-1 and J usage is TRBJ2-2; weak D call: TRBD2 (5 bases). This CDR3 spans 16 amino acids. The germline V and J ends were trimmed by 1 base and 1 base, with 10 bases remaining between them. Per the germline V gene, CDR1 is MNHNS and CDR2 is SASEGT.

The V call is TRBV5-1, the J call TRBJ2-2; TRBD1 matches at 8 bases. V shed 1 base, J shed 3 bases, and the junction held 11 bases outside the gene matches. The CDR3 is 18 residues long. In germline, CDR1 is SGHRS, CDR2 YFSETQ. CDR3 nucleotides: TGCGCCAGCAGCTTGAATCCCCAGGGGGCCCCGGACACCGGGGAGCTGTTTTTT. Protein: CASSLNPQGAPDTGELFF.

The chain joins TRBV6-6 to TRBJ1-2, with 8 bases aligning to TRBD1. The germline CDR1 and CDR2 sequences are MNHNY and SVGAGI (reference sequence). CDR3 length equals 14 residues. V lost 2 bases to trimming and J lost 7 bases; unmatched junction nucleotides: 6. The CDR3 loop reads CASSYPGQGPGYTF. The CDR3 DNA reads TGTGCCAGCAGTTACCCCGGACAGGGACCTGGCTACACCTTC.

The rearrangement uses TRBV6-4 and TRBJ1-5; D is unresolved. With 6 bases removed from V and 1 base from J, the gap between germline ends came to 10 bases. The length of the CDR3 is 14 residues. CDR1 is MRHNA and CDR2 is SNTAGT in the germline V gene. The CDR3 DNA follows: TGTGCCAGCAGGACCCAGGCAAGCAATCAGCCCCAGCATTTT. It is translated as CASRTQASNQPQHF.

The chain links TRBV10-1 to TRBJ2-5; 11 bases fit TRBD1. CDR1 and CDR2 (germline): WNHNN, SYGVQD (reference sequence). V lost 1 base, J lost 2 bases, and 15 bases stayed unmatched. The CDR3 runs to 20 residues. CDR3 bases: TGCGCCAGCAGTGAGTGGGTCTCACTCTTCCGGGACAGGGGGCAAGAGACCCAGTACTTC. Its translation: CASSEWVSLFRDRGQETQYF.

The chain links TRBV6-5 to TRBJ2-7, with a possible D match to TRBD2 (5 bases). Germline V gives CDR1 MNHEY, CDR2 SVGAGI. This CDR3 region has 13 residues. With 0 bases removed from V and 6 bases from J, the gap between germline ends came to 9 bases. The CDR3 is CASSYSTRGEQYF. The CDR3 DNA follows: TGTGCCAGCAGTTACTCGACACGGGGCGAGCAGTACTTC.

This clone was detected once. This chain links TRBV28 with TRBJ2-5; 9 bases map to TRBD2. Germline CDR1 reads MDHEN; CDR2 reads SYDVKM. The trim removed 3 bases at V and 1 base at J, leaving 9 bases unmatched. CDR3 length equals 17 residues. CDR3 DNA sequence: TGTGCCAGCAGTTTTTCCGGGACTAGCTTCCCCCAAGAGACCCAGTACTTC. Amino acids: CASSFSGTSFPQETQYF.

V and J are TRBV5-4 and TRBJ1-1; 9 nucleotides match TRBD1. Trimming removed 4 bases from V and 4 bases from J; junction bases left unmatched: 5. Germline CDR1 and CDR2: SGHNT and YYREEE (reference sequence). The CDR3 totals 14 residues. For the CDR3, the DNA is TGTGCCAGCAGCCGAACAGGGGGCAGCACTGAAGCTTTCTTT. Its protein is CASSRTGGSTEAFF.

The chain carries TRBV7-9 and TRBJ2-5, with TRBD2 identical over 8 bases. The V gene's germline CDR1 is SEHNR and CDR2 FQNEAQ (reference sequence). The CDR3 totals 18 residues. V gave up 4 bases and J gave up 2 bases; unmatched junction bases: 15. This CDR3 reads CASSSTPRLARRQETQYF. Here the CDR3 DNA reads TGTGCCAGCAGCTCGACCCCCCGACTAGCGCGTAGACAAGAGACCCAGTACTTC.

The chain carries TRBV30 and TRBJ1-2; D might be TRBD1 (5 bases). The CDR3 contains 10 residues. Per the germline V gene, CDR1 is GTSNPN and CDR2 is SVGIG (reference sequence). Trimming pared 5 bases from V and 8 bases from J, leaving 9 bases between. In DNA form, the CDR3 reads TGTGCCTGGTACAGGAAAGGCTACACCTTC. This gives the protein CAWYRKGYTF. Full variable domain (missing parts from reference TRBV30 and TRBJ1-2): SQTIHQWPATLVQPVGSPLSLECTVEGTSNPNLYWYRQAAGRGLQLLFYSVGIGQISSEVPQNLSASRPQDRQFILSSKKLLLSDSGFYLCAWYRKGYTFGSGTRLTVV.

The chain carries TRBV7-8 and TRBJ2-7; 9 nucleotides agree with TRBD2. V shed 5 bases and J 0 bases; nucleotides not matched to a gene: 8. This CDR3 is 16 amino acids long. Germline CDR1 and CDR2: SGHVS and FQNEAQ. CDR3 DNA sequence: TGTGCCAGCAGCCCAGCCCGGCGGGGGGGCTCCTACGAGCAGTACTTC. This gives the protein CASSPARRGGSYEQYF.

Concerning this clone: Germline is not matched at one junction end, which may reflect a read error. This chain links TRBV7-7 with TRBJ2-5; 8 bases are a match to TRBD1. Germline assignment: CDR1 SSHAT and CDR2 FNYEAQ (reference sequence). This CDR3 is 16 amino acids long. The CDR3 DNA reads as TGTGCTAGCAGCTTAGCGGAAGGCAGGGGGCTCGAGACCCAGTACTTC. Amino acids: CASSLAEGRGLETQYF.

This sequence joins TRBV7-6 and TRBJ1-2; weak D call: TRBD1 (6 bases). CDR1 is SGHVS, CDR2 FNYEAQ, per germline. This CDR3 has 17 residues. Trimming stripped 5 bases from V and 0 bases from J, with 19 bases between. The CDR3 protein is CASSPVTGFGANYGYTF. The CDR3 nucleotides read TGTGCCAGCAGCCCAGTTACAGGGTTCGGAGCTAACTATGGCTACACCTTC.

This clone was detected only a few times. This chain connects TRBV10-3 to TRBJ1-2; no firm D call. From germline, CDR1 is ENHRY and CDR2 SYGVKD. The V and J ends lost 0 bases and 8 bases respectively, with 16 bases between them. This CDR3 has 15 amino acids. CDR3 DNA sequence: TGTGCCATCAGTGAGTCGAGTTGGGCGTTTCGGGGCTACACCTTC. Protein: CAISESSWAFRGYTF.

The chain couples TRBV19 to TRBJ2-7, with D maybe TRBD1 (6 bases). This CDR3 has 15 residues. V lost 2 bases and J 3 bases, leaving 14 bases between the germline ends. Looked up from germline, CDR1 is LNHDA and CDR2 is SQIVND (reference sequence). CDR3 residues: CASSIRAGTIYEQYF. The DNA for the CDR3 is TGTGCCAGTAGTATACGAGCCGGGACAATCTACGAGCAGTACTTC.

The chain combines TRBV28 with TRBJ2-6, with D unclear. Per germline, CDR1 MDHEN and CDR2 SYDVKM. The CDR3 is 16 residues long. Trimming removed 4 bases at V and 5 bases at J, with 15 bases between. The CDR3 sequence is CASSSPGSLRANVLTF. The CDR3 coding sequence is TGTGCCAGCAGTTCCCCAGGCTCCTTGCGGGCCAACGTCCTGACTTTC.

The chain employs TRBV7-9 and TRBJ1-1, with D possibly TRBD1 on 5 matching bases. Trimming pared 4 bases from V and 4 bases from J, leaving 19 bases between. The V gene's germline CDR1 is SEHNR and CDR2 FQNEAQ (reference sequence). This CDR3 has 16 amino acids. The CDR3 reads CASSSLPIIGGTEAFF. CDR3 nucleotide sequence: TGTGCCAGCAGCTCCCTCCCGATAATCGGGGGCACTGAAGCTTTCTTT.

The J gene is TRBJ2-5, the V gene TRBV30, with 7 bases that match TRBD2. Per the germline V gene, CDR1 is GTSNPN and CDR2 is SVGIG (reference sequence). With V trimmed by 6 bases and J by 5 bases, 6 bases remained unmatched. CDR3 length equals 12 residues. CDR3 bases: TGTGCCTGCGGACTAGTCATGGAGACCCAGTACTTC. Translating gives CACGLVMETQYF.

The chain carries TRBV7-2 and TRBJ2-1, with D unclear. CDR3 size: 11 residues. Deletions cut 4 bases from V and 6 bases from J, with 4 bases between. The V gene's germline CDR1 is SGHTA and CDR2 FQGNSA. The CDR3 DNA sequence: TGTGCCAGCAGCTCCGGCAATGAGCAGTTCTTC. Residues: CASSSGNEQFF. The entire variable domain, with the rest obtained from reference TRBV7-2 and TRBJ2-1, is as follows: GAGVSQSPSNKVTEKGKDVELRCDPISGHTALYWYRQSLGQGLEFLIYFQGNSAPDKSGLPSDRFSAERTGGSVSTLTIQRTQQEDSAVYLCASSSGNEQFFGPGTRLTVL.

The V gene is TRBV5-1, the J gene TRBJ2-1; 8 bases line up with TRBD2. Germline-derived CDR1 and CDR2 are SGHRS and YFSETQ. Unmatched junction bases numbered 11, after V lost 9 bases and J lost 6 bases. The CDR3 extends over 14 amino acids. CDR3 coding DNA: TGCGCCACCTCGGAAGTAGCGGGACTCAATGAGCAGTTCTTC. This sequence encodes CATSEVAGLNEQFF.

J is TRBJ2-7 and V is TRBV15; the match to TRBD2 covers 8 bases. V lost 0 bases and J lost 5; bases outside the gene matches: 12. This CDR3 contains 17 residues. Germline CDR1 reads LNHNV; CDR2 reads YYDKDF (reference sequence). The DNA for the CDR3 is TGTGCCACCAGCAGAGACCTTCCGGGAGGGCCTTTAAACGAGCAGTACTTC. It codes for CATSRDLPGGPLNEQYF. Full variable domain (outside the CDR3, taken from reference TRBV15 and TRBJ2-7): DAMVIQNPRYQVTQFGKPVTLSCSQTLNHNVMYWYQQKSSQAPKLLFHYYDKDFNNEADTPDNFQSRRPNTSFCFLDIRSPGLGDTAMYLCATSRDLPGGPLNEQYFGPGTRLTVT.

The chain employs TRBV9 and TRBJ1-2; D might be TRBD1 (5 bases). The germline gives CDR1 SGDLS, CDR2 YYNGEE. The V gene lost 2 bases and the J gene lost 4 bases, with 15 bases spanning the gap. The CDR3 spans 15 residues. The CDR3 bases are TGTGCCAGCAGCGTCGCTGCGGCCGGGGGCTATGGCTACACCTTC. It specifies CASSVAAAGGYGYTF.

This chain connects TRBV28 to TRBJ1-5, with a tentative D call TRBD1 (5 bases). The V gene's germline CDR1 is MDHEN and CDR2 SYDVKM. This CDR3 comprises 18 residues. V lost 5 bases and J 5 bases, leaving 25 bases between the germline ends. CDR3 coding DNA: TGTGCCAGCAGTCCCTACAGCGACAGATTGAGGTACCATCAGCCCCAGCATTTT. Amino acid sequence: CASSPYSDRLRYHQPQHF.

This chain uses TRBV10-1 with TRBJ2-3; TRBD1 matches at 7 bases. The CDR3 spans 14 residues. Germline CDR1 reads WNHNN; CDR2 reads SYGVQD (reference sequence). Trimming cost V 3 bases and J 0 bases; bases outside gene matches: 0. CDR3: CASSEQGSTDTQYF. Written as DNA, the CDR3 is TGCGCCAGCAGTGAACAGGGGAGCACAGATACGCAGTATTTT.

The V gene is TRBV18, the J gene TRBJ1-1; 10 bases line up with TRBD1. V dropped 2 bases and J dropped 3; count of bases not matched to a gene: 9. CDR1 and CDR2 (germline): KGHSH, LQKENI. This CDR3 spans 17 amino acids. CDR3 nucleotides: TGTGCCAGCTCACCAATTCTGACCGGGACAGGGGACACTGAAGCTTTCTTT. Protein: CASSPILTGTGDTEAFF.